This T cell receptor (beta chain) emerged from a study of T-cell reconstitution after alpha-beta-depleted transplantation in children. The V gene lost 4 bases and the J gene lost 2 bases, with 12 bases spanning the gap. This CDR3 has 14 residues. The germline CDR1 and CDR2 sequences are MNHEY and SVGAGI. This clonotype was seen many times. The TCRbeta library was prepared with unique molecular identifiers. TCRdb reprocessed the PCR reads via MiXCR and lists one record per CDR3 protein. The table records about 150,000 distinct CDR3 sequences, around 9% of them present only once. The sequence came from a female patient aged 2-9 years who had a stem cell transplant for congenital amegakaryocytic thrombocytopenia, so the T cells may come from the graft donor. The starting material was PBMCs, mostly from graft donor cells, obtained 180 days after TCRalphabeta/CD19-depleted stem cell transplant. The chain links TRBV6-5 to TRBJ2-7; D is uncertain. CDR3 region: CASSFGRTTYEQYF. The CDR3 DNA sequence: TGTGCCAGCAGTTTCGGACGTACCACCTACGAGCAGTACTTC.